The 24 T cell receptor beta chains given below trace back to one sample, sequenced in a study of T cell responses to AZD1222 COVID-19 vaccine. The method was immunoSEQ multiplex PCR; TCRdb's version includes in-frame clones alone and lacks a portion of them. The repertoire includes roughly 140,000 clones, 85% to 90% of them detected once, and over 8% sits in the top ten. The starting material was peripheral blood, obtained 28 days after the second AZD1222 dose. These receptors came from an adult who received the AZD1222 COVID-19 vaccine.

V gene TRBV5-6 combines with J gene TRBJ2-6, with D unclear. This CDR3 spans 17 amino acids. Trimming shortened V by 1 base and J by 0 bases, and 11 bases separated the two germline ends. The germline gives CDR1 SGHDT, CDR2 YYEEEE. The CDR3 loop is CASSLLGGYSGANVLTF. CDR3 DNA: TGTGCCAGCAGCTTGCTAGGCGGTTACTCTGGGGCCAACGTCCTGACTTTC.

The chain's CDR3 is CASSQAQGGYGYTF. The CDR3 bases are TGTGCCAGCAGCCAAGCACAGGGCGGCTATGGCTACACCTTC. J is TRBJ1-2 and V is TRBV14; D is possibly TRBD1 (6 bases). V was cut by 1 base and J by 4 bases, with 10 bases left in between. CDR3 length: 14 residues. Germline V CDR1 and CDR2: SGHDN, FVKESK.

The DNA of the CDR3 is TGTGCCAGCCCGAATCGGGGAAGACGAAAAGAGACCCAGTACTTC. This codes for CASPNRGRRKETQYF. The chain employs TRBV7-3 and TRBJ2-5; weak D call: TRBD2 (5 bases). The CDR3 sequence is 15 residues long. Trimming stripped 8 bases from V and 3 bases from J, with 19 bases between. The germline V gene has CDR1 SGHTA and CDR2 FQGTGA.

This clone was counted a single time. The chain carries TRBV18 and TRBJ2-1, with 7 bases fitting TRBD2. The germline gives CDR1 KGHSH, CDR2 LQKENI. The CDR3 has 16 residues. V gave up 3 bases and J gave up 8 bases; unmatched junction bases: 13. The CDR3 DNA is TGTGCCAGCTCACCGGTGGGGCCAGCGGGATGGGATGAGCAGTTCTTC. This sequence encodes CASSPVGPAGWDEQFF.

The genes are TRBV28 and TRBJ1-2; D possibly corresponds to TRBD1 (5 bases). Trimming shortened V by 4 bases and J by 4 bases, and 13 bases separated the two germline ends. The CDR3 consists of 14 residues. Per germline, CDR1 MDHEN and CDR2 SYDVKM. In nucleotides, the CDR3 is TGTGCCAGCAGTTCCCCGGGACGGGTCTATGGCTACACCTTC. Translated: CASSSPGRVYGYTF.

The chain employs TRBV4-1 and TRBJ1-2; D may be TRBD1 (5 bases). This CDR3 is 15 amino acids long. The V gene lost 0 bases and the J gene lost 2 bases, with 10 bases spanning the gap. CDR1 and CDR2 from the germline V gene are MGHRA and YSYEKL. As DNA, the CDR3 is TGCGCCAGCAGCCAAGATCCGGGGCCCAACTATGGCTACACCTTC. It codes for CASSQDPGPNYGYTF.

This chain joins TRBV28 and TRBJ2-1, with 9 positions matching TRBD2. From germline, CDR1 is MDHEN and CDR2 SYDVKM. The CDR3 runs to 13 residues. V gave up 8 bases and J gave up 7 bases; unmatched junction bases: 6. The CDR3 bases are TGTGCCAGCGGGCTAGCGGGAAGGAATGAGCAGTTCTTC. This translates into CASGLAGRNEQFF.

The CDR3 reads CASSQRDDSTADTQYF. The CDR3 coding sequence is TGTGCCAGCAGCCAGCGGGACGACTCGACAGCAGATACGCAGTATTTT. The chain links TRBV9 to TRBJ2-3; 7 bases match TRBD2. V lost 4 bases to trimming and J lost 4 bases; unmatched junction nucleotides: 12. Germline CDR1 and CDR2: SGDLS and YYNGEE. The CDR3 is made up of 16 amino acids.

This clone was detected only once. The genes are TRBV18 and TRBJ2-1; TRBD2 matches at 8 bases. The CDR3 extends over 16 amino acids. Germline V CDR1 and CDR2: KGHSH, LQKENI. V lost 2 bases to trimming and J lost 10 bases; unmatched junction nucleotides: 13. The CDR3 loop reads CASSPKTVAGIGEQFF. The DNA of the CDR3 is TGTGCCAGCTCACCAAAAACCGTAGCGGGGATCGGAGAGCAGTTCTTC.

This chain connects TRBV7-2 to TRBJ2-1; the match to TRBD2 covers 11 bases. The V segment lost 1 base and the J segment 10 bases; nucleotides outside the gene matches: 9. There are 16 residues in the CDR3. In germline, CDR1 is SGHTA, CDR2 FQGNSA. CDR3: CASSLEGGLADPEQFF. Here the CDR3 DNA reads TGTGCCAGCAGCTTAGAGGGGGGACTAGCGGACCCCGAGCAGTTCTTC.

This clone was detected only once. V usage is TRBV29-1 and J usage is TRBJ1-2, with D possibly TRBD1 on 6 matching bases. The CDR3 has 14 amino acids. The ends were cut back, 7 bases at V and 5 bases at J, with 20 bases in the middle. Germline CDR1 reads SQVTM; CDR2 reads ANQGSEA. The CDR3, as DNA: TGCAGCGCCCTGGGGGCCCTCGGGAATTATGGCTACACCTTC. This encodes CSALGALGNYGYTF.

V gene TRBV6-1 combines with J gene TRBJ1-5, with D possibly being TRBD1 (6 bases). The germline V and J ends were trimmed by 4 bases and 15 bases, with 13 bases remaining between them. There are 11 residues in the CDR3. The germline V gene encodes CDR1 MNHNS and CDR2 SASEGT. The CDR3 sequence: CASSVAGAWHF. The CDR3 bases are TGTGCCAGCAGTGTAGCAGGGGCTTGGCATTTT.

The rearrangement joins TRBV28 to TRBJ2-3; 11 nucleotides match TRBD1. V gave up 6 bases and J gave up 2 bases; unmatched junction bases: 7. Germline CDR1 and CDR2: MDHEN and SYDVKM. This CDR3 region has 16 residues. In nucleotides, the CDR3 is TGTGCCAGCAGCTCCGAGGGACAGGGGGTCACAGATACGCAGTATTTT. It translates to CASSSEGQGVTDTQYF.

The chain couples TRBV15 to TRBJ2-2; 15 bases are shared with TRBD2. The CDR3 runs 17 residues. Germline CDR1 reads LNHNV; CDR2 reads YYDKDF (reference sequence). Trimming cost V 3 bases and J 6 bases; bases outside gene matches: 5. The CDR3 DNA reads TGTGCCACCAGCAGGGACGGACTAGCGGGAGGGCCCGGGGAGCTGTTTTTT. As protein: CATSRDGLAGGPGELFF.

The chain links TRBV7-2 to TRBJ1-2, with TRBD1 identical over 10 bases. The CDR3 runs to 16 residues. The junction had 11 bases not matched to a gene; V was cut back by 5 bases and J by 5 bases. Germline V gene sequence: CDR1 SGHTA, CDR2 FQGNSA. This chain's CDR3 is CASSQGTGVTSYGYTF. The CDR3 bases are TGTGCCAGCAGCCAGGGGACAGGGGTTACATCGTATGGCTACACCTTC.

The chain recombines TRBV3-1 (or the pseudogene TRBV3-2) with TRBJ2-7; 9 nucleotides match TRBD2. Germline V gene data show CDR1 as LGHDT and CDR2 as YNNKEL (reference sequence). CDR3 length: 16 residues. Unmatched junction bases numbered 13, after V lost 2 bases and J lost 8 bases. The CDR3 DNA reads as TGTGCCAGCAGCCAAAGGCTAGCGGGATGGTCTGTGAAGCAGTACTTC. Protein sequence: CASSQRLAGWSVKQYF.

V gene TRBV15 combines with J gene TRBJ2-1; TRBD1 might be the D (5 bases). Germline V CDR1 and CDR2: LNHNV, YYDKDF (reference sequence). The CDR3 loop spans 17 amino acids. V shed 0 bases and J shed 0 bases, with 12 bases lying between them. The CDR3 reads CATSRDHGASSYNEQFF. The CDR3 coding sequence is TGTGCCACCAGCAGAGATCATGGGGCCAGCTCCTACAATGAGCAGTTCTTC.

The chain couples TRBV6-5 to TRBJ1-2; weak D call: TRBD1 (6 bases). Germline V gene data show CDR1 as MNHEY and CDR2 as SVGAGI. The CDR3 sequence is 14 residues long. The V end lost 6 bases, the J end lost 2 bases, and 13 bases lay between the germline ends. The CDR3 bases are TGTGCCAGCAGGGAGGGGGGCCTAAACTATGGCTACACCTTC. Residues: CASREGGLNYGYTF.

CDR3 DNA sequence: TGTGCCAGCAGTAGGGCACAGGGCTCCTACAATGAGCAGTTCTTC. Translation gives CASSRAQGSYNEQFF. V is TRBV6-2 or TRBV6-3 and J is TRBJ2-1; possible D gene TRBD1, 6 bases. The V and J ends lost 5 bases and 0 bases respectively, with 11 bases between them. The CDR3 spans 15 residues. Per germline, CDR1 MNHEY and CDR2 SVGEGT.

The V call is TRBV5-1, the J call TRBJ1-4; D uncertain. Germline assignment: CDR1 SGHRS and CDR2 YFSETQ. The length of the CDR3 is 12 residues. Trimming removed 1 base at V and 7 bases at J, with 5 bases between. The CDR3 sequence: CASSLSGEKLFF. In nucleotides, the CDR3 is TGCGCCAGCAGCTTGTCAGGTGAAAAACTGTTTTTT.

CDR3 residues: CASSHRGSPLHF. The CDR3 DNA follows: TGTGCCAGCTCCCATAGGGGATCACCCCTCCACTTT. V and J are TRBV13 and TRBJ1-6, with D possibly being TRBD1 (5 bases). The ends were cut back, 8 bases at V and 10 bases at J, with 12 bases in the middle. The CDR3 is 12 residues long. The V gene's germline CDR1 is PRHDT and CDR2 FYEKMQ (reference sequence).

The chain couples TRBV10-3 to TRBJ2-7, with D possibly being TRBD2 (5 bases). This CDR3 comprises 15 residues. Per the germline V gene, CDR1 is ENHRY and CDR2 is SYGVKD. V was pared by 3 bases and J by 7 bases, with 19 bases between. The CDR3 DNA sequence: TGTGCCATCAGTGATAGTCGACGGGATAATGGGGAGCAGTACTTC. Its protein is CAISDSRRDNGEQYF.

As DNA, the CDR3 is TGTGCCAGCAGCCAAGAAGGGGCAGGGGGGCGTAACGAGCAGTACTTC. This translates into CASSQEGAGGRNEQYF. The V call is TRBV3-1 (or the pseudogene TRBV3-2), the J call TRBJ2-7; maybe TRBD1 (7 bases). With 0 bases removed from V and 5 bases from J, the gap between germline ends came to 17 bases. CDR1 and CDR2 (germline): LGHDT, YNNKEL (reference sequence). CDR3 size: 16 residues.

The chain has TRBV13 and TRBJ1-1, with D possibly matching TRBD1 (6 bases). Germline CDR1 is PRHDT and CDR2 is FYEKMQ (reference sequence). Trimming left V 6 bases short and J 11 bases short, with 16 bases between. CDR3 length: 12 residues. CDR3 bases: TGTGCCAGCAGTTCAGAACAGGGAAGGGCTTTCTTT. It encodes CASSSEQGRAFF.